This T cell receptor beta chain is drawn from a study of blood T cell repertoires in COVID-19. Whole-study context: Acute-phase and convalescent COVID-19 samples originated in the United States, Italy and Spain.

The J segment lost 12 bases and the V segment lost 3 bases, leaving 5 bases of the junction unmatched. Germline V gene sequence: CDR1 SNHLY, CDR2 FYNNEI. The CDR3 totals 12 residues. The authors' processing: Estimates of nucleated cell counts were drawn from the amplification of reference gene primers. The protocol was immunoSEQ multiplex PCR, while the TCRdb copy is restricted to in-frame clones and leaves out a portion. V and J calls and clone size come straight from that table; D and trimming were deduced from the DNA. The sample contains around 30,000 clones, roughly three quarters of which appear only once.

The TCR comes from a woman in her sixties or seventies with acute or convalescent COVID-19. The sample consisted of peripheral blood. The rearrangement uses TRBV2 and TRBJ2-3, with 8 positions matching TRBD2. The CDR3 sequence is CASSDPGGAQYF. The CDR3 region has the DNA TGTGCCAGCAGTGACCCCGGGGGGGCTCAGTATTTT.